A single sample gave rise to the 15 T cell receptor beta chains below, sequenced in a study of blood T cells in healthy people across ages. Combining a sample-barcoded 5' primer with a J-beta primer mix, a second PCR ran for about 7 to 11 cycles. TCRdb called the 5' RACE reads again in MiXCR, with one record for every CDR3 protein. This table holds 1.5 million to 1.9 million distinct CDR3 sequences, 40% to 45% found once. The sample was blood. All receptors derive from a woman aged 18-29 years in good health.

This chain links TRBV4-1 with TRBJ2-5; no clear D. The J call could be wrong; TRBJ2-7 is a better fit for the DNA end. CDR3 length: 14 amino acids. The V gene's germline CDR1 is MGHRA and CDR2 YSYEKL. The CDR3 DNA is TGCGCCAGCAGCCAAGATACGTCAACCTACGAGCAGTACTTC. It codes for CASSQDTSTYEQYF.

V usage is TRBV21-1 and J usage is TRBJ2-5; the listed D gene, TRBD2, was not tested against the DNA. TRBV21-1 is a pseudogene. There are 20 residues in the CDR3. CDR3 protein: CASSMRENYYWGLSYNEQYF. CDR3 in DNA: TGTGCCAGCAGCATGCGGGAGAACTACTATTGGGGATTGTCCTACAATGAGCAGTACTTC.

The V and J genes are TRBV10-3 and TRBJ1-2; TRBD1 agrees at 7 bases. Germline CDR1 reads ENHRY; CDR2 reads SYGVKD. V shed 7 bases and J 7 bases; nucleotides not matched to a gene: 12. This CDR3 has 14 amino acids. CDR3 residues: CAIKKGQRPFGYTF. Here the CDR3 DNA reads TGTGCCATCAAGAAGGGACAGCGCCCCTTTGGCTACACCTTC.

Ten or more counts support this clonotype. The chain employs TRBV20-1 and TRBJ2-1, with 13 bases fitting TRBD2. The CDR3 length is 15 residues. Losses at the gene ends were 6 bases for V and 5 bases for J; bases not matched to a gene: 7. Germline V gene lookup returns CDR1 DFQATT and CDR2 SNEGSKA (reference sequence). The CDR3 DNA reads TGCAGTGCCACGACTAGCGGGAGGCCAAACAATGAGCAGTTCTTC. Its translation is CSATTSGRPNNEQFF.

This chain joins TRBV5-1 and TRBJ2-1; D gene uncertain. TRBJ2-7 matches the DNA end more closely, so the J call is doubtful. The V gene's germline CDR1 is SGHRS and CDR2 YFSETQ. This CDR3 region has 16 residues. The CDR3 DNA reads TGCGCCAGCAGCTTGTACTCCTTCTTCTCCTACAATGAGCAGTACTTC. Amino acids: CASSLYSFFSYNEQYF.

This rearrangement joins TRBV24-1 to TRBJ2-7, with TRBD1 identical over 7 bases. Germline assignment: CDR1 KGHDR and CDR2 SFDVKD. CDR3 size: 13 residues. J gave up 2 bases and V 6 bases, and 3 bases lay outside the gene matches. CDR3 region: CATSPTGTYEQYF. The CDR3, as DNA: TGTGCCACCAGTCCGACAGGGACCTACGAGCAGTACTTC.

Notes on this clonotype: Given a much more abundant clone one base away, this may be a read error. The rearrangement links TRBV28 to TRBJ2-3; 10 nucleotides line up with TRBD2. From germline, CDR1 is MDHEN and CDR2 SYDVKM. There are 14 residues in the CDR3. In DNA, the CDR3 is TGTTCCAGCAGGAGAGCGGGAGGGACAGATACGCAGTATTTT. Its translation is CSSRRAGGTDTQYF.

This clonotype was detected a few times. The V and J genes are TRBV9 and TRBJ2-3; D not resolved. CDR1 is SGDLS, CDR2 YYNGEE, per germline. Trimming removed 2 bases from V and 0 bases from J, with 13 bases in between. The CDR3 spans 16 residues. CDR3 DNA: TGTGCCAGCAGCGTCGGCCACAGATCTAGCACAGATACGCAGTATTTT. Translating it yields CASSVGHRSSTDTQYF.

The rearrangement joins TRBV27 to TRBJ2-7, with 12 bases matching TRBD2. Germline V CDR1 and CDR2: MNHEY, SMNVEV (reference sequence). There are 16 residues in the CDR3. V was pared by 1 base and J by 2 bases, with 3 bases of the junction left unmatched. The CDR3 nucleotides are TGTGCCAGCAGTTTATGGACTAGCGGGGCGGCCTACGAGCAGTACTTC. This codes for CASSLWTSGAAYEQYF.

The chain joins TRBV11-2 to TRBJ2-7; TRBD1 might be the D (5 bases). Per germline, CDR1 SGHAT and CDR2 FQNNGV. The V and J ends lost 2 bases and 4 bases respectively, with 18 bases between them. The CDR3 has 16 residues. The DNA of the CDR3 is TGTGCCAGCAGCTTAAGTCGACAGTCCTGGGATTACGAGCAGTACTTC. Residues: CASSLSRQSWDYEQYF.

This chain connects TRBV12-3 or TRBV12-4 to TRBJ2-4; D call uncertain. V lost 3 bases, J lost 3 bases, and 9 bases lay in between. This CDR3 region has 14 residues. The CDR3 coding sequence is TGTGCCAGCAGTTTCATAGGAAGCAAAAACATTCAGTACTTC. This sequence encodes CASSFIGSKNIQYF.

Written as DNA, the CDR3 is TGTGCCTGGAGTCACCCGGGACAGGGGGCCGAGCAGTACTTC. It codes for CAWSHPGQGAEQYF. The gene calls are TRBV30 and TRBJ2-4; 12 bases align to TRBD1. The J call may be wrong; the DNA end is better matched by TRBJ2-7. The CDR3 contains 14 residues. Germline V gives CDR1 GTSNPN, CDR2 SVGIG (reference sequence).

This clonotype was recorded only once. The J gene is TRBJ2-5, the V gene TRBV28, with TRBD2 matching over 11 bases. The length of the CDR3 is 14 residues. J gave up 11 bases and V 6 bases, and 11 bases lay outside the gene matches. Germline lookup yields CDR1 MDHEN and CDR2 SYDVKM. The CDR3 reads CASRLAGEVREQYF. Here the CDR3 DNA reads TGTGCCAGCAGACTAGCGGGAGAAGTGAGGGAGCAGTACTTC. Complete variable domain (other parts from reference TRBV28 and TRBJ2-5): DVKVTQSSRYLVKRTGEKVFLECVQDMDHENMFWYRQDPGLGLRLIYFSYDVKMKEKGDIPEGYSVSREKKERFSLILESASTNQTSMYLCASRLAGEVREQYFGPGTRLLVL.

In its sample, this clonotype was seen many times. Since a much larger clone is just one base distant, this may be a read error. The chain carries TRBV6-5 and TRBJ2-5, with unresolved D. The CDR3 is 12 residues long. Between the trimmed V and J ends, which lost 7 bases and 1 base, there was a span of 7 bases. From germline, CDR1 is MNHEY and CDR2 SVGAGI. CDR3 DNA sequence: TGTGCCAGCACTGACCTCCAAGAGACCCAGTACTTC. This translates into CASTDLQETQYF.

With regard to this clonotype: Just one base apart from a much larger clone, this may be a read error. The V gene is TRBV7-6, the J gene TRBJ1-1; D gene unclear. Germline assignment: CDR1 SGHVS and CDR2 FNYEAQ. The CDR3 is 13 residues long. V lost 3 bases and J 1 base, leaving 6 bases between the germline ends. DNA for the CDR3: TGTGCCAGCAGCTTTGAACAGAACACTGAAGCTTTCTTT. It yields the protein CASSFEQNTEAFF.